This TCR beta chain was captured by sequencing in a study of cytomegalovirus exposure and HLA in healthy donors. Study conclusions and caveats: Many donors carried some public TCRs, although rarity characterized most TCR sequences. Cytomegalovirus status was reportedly diagnosed by the classifier with high specificity and sensitivity.

The PCR made use of 60 Vbeta and 13 Jbeta primers. Clones were sequenced by immunoSEQ multiplex PCR, and TCRdb holds only the in-frame ones, with some missing. The repertoire holds some 150,000 clones, 70% to 80% seen once, with around 1.5% in the top ten. Germline V gene sequence: CDR1 ENHRY, CDR2 SYGVKD. Trimming pared 3 bases from V and 3 bases from J, leaving 6 bases between. This CDR3 contains 12 residues. Details on this clone: The antigen is unknown.

Sequencing was done on a sample of PBMCs. The V gene is TRBV10-3, the J gene TRBJ2-7; D gene uncertain. The clonotype was recovered from a man in his sixties in good health and CMV-seronegative. The CDR3 region has the DNA TGTGCCATCAGTGACAGTGACTACGAGCAGTACTTC. Encoded protein: CAISDSDYEQYF.